The entry below gives a single T cell receptor beta chain sequence along with its context. For the second PCR, which ran for roughly 6 to 12 cycles, a sample-barcoded 5' primer and a J-beta primer mix were used. TCRdb itself ran the 5' RACE reads through MiXCR, one entry per CDR3 protein. Altogether some 710,000 distinct CDR3 sequences are present, about 20% being singletons, with the ten largest covering approximately 20%. The data belong to a study of blood T cells in healthy people across ages. At least 5.5 micrograms of total RNA were extracted per sample. Germline V gene data show CDR1 as MDHEN and CDR2 as SYDVKM. The CDR3 runs 17 residues. Trimming left V 2 bases short and J 3 bases short, with 17 bases between.

The sequence derives from a man in his sixties or seventies in good health. V gene TRBV28 combines with J gene TRBJ2-1; tentative D call: TRBD2 (5 bases). Sequences were obtained from blood. As DNA, the CDR3 is TGTGCCAGCAGTTTAGGCATCGGGGAGACAAACTACAATGAGCAGTTCTTC. Protein: CASSLGIGETNYNEQFF.